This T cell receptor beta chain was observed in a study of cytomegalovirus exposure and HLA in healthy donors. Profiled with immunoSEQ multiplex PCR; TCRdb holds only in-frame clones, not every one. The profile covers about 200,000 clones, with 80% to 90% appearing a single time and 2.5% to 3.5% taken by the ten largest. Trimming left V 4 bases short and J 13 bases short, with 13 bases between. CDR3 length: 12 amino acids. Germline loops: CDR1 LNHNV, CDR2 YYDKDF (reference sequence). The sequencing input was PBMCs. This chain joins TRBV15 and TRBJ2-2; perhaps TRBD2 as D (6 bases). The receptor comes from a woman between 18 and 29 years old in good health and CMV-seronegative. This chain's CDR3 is CATSILGGGLFF. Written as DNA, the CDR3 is TGTGCCACCAGCATCCTGGGAGGCGGGCTGTTTTTT.